This entry describes one T cell receptor beta chain. The target antigen is unknown. cDNA libraries for TCR beta contained unique molecular identifiers. T cells numbering roughly 1 to 10 million yielded some 500,000 cDNA molecules. One entry per CDR3 protein results from TCRdb running MiXCR on the PCR reads. This sample carries approximately 350,000 distinct CDR3 sequences, roughly 30% of them seen once, and the ten largest clones take about an eighth. This sample is drawn from a study of post-analysis software for immune sequencing data. Study information: Disease trajectories encompassed relapsing-remitting, secondary progressive and progressive-relapsing multiple sclerosis.

Findings and limits, study-wide: With F measure, samples from one preparation batch clustered together strongly.

The source is a girl aged 10-17 years with multiple sclerosis. Sequenced input: blood.

The CDR3 DNA follows: TGTGCCTGGAGTCACCAGAACGTATATGGCTACACCTTC. Protein sequence: CAWSHQNVYGYTF. The chain carries TRBV30 and TRBJ1-2, with unresolved D. V lost 2 bases to trimming and J lost 5 bases, with 12 bases between them. From germline, CDR1 is GTSNPN and CDR2 SVGIG (reference sequence). The CDR3 consists of 13 residues.